The clone carrying this TCR beta chain was seen repeatedly, ten times or more. Its antigen is unknown. The data were taken from a study of molecular identifiers for immune sequencing clone quantification. The overall study: Within a replicate experiment, RNA obtained from either roughly 20,000 or 100,000 naive CD8 cells was divided into five aliquots, and four of those aliquots were then sequenced. Whole-study results and caveats: It was shown that clones above 20 RNA copies held over 97% of effector molecules, but under 1% in naive cells. Spiked Jurkat TCR RNA equivalent to one cell was reportedly detectable in approximately 980,000 naive cells.

For bulk TCR libraries, previously described methods and listed TCR primers were used. One entry per CDR3 protein results from TCRdb running MiXCR on the PCR reads. The sample holds just under 650,000 distinct CDR3 sequences; roughly 21% are singletons and the top ten take roughly 0.9%. Source material: naive CD8+ T cells from blood, with Jurkat cell RNA spiked in. Subset denoted: FACS-sorted CD8+CD4-CCR7+CD45RA+ naive T cells. This TCR was sampled from a human donor in good health. Some libraries in this study had Jurkat cell RNA spiked in.

The CDR3 here is CALAMALILGTDTQYF. DNA of the CDR3: TGTGCCCTCGCGATGGCCCTCATTCTGGGGACAGATACGCAGTATTTT. The chain has TRBV7-9 and TRBJ2-3; D not resolved. Germline V gene data show CDR1 as SEHNR and CDR2 as FQNEAQ (reference sequence). The CDR3 has 16 residues. V gave up 11 bases and J gave up 3 bases, with 24 bases separating them.